This entry is about one TCR beta chain. The antigen is undetermined. The data were obtained in a study of cytomegalovirus exposure and HLA in healthy donors. The wider study: The same platform was used for the 90 to 150 validation repertoires as for the approximately 630 first-cohort repertoires, as reported in a later analysis.

The CDR3 covers 13 residues. CDR1 and CDR2 from the germline V gene are SGHDT and YYEEEE. Deletions cut 5 bases from V and 5 bases from J, with 10 bases between. This table comes from immunoSEQ multiplex PCR, and its TCRdb copy is limited to in-frame clones, with some not included. The sample lists 50,000 or so clones, 90% to 95% occurring once. Whole-study results and caveats: Among the CMV-associated chains, three were confirmed in vitro as specific for CMV antigens. Diagnosis of cytomegalovirus status made by the classifier reportedly showed high specificity and sensitivity.

These donors were members of the approximately 120-subject validation cohort, a group separate from the roughly 670-subject first cohort. The clonotype originates from a young woman in good health and CMV-seronegative. The chain links TRBV5-6 to TRBJ1-4; tentatively, D is TRBD1 (5 bases). Sequencing was performed on PBMCs. In nucleotides, the CDR3 is TGTGCCAGCAGGGGGCGGGGGAATGAAAAACTGTTTTTT. Translating gives CASRGRGNEKLFF.